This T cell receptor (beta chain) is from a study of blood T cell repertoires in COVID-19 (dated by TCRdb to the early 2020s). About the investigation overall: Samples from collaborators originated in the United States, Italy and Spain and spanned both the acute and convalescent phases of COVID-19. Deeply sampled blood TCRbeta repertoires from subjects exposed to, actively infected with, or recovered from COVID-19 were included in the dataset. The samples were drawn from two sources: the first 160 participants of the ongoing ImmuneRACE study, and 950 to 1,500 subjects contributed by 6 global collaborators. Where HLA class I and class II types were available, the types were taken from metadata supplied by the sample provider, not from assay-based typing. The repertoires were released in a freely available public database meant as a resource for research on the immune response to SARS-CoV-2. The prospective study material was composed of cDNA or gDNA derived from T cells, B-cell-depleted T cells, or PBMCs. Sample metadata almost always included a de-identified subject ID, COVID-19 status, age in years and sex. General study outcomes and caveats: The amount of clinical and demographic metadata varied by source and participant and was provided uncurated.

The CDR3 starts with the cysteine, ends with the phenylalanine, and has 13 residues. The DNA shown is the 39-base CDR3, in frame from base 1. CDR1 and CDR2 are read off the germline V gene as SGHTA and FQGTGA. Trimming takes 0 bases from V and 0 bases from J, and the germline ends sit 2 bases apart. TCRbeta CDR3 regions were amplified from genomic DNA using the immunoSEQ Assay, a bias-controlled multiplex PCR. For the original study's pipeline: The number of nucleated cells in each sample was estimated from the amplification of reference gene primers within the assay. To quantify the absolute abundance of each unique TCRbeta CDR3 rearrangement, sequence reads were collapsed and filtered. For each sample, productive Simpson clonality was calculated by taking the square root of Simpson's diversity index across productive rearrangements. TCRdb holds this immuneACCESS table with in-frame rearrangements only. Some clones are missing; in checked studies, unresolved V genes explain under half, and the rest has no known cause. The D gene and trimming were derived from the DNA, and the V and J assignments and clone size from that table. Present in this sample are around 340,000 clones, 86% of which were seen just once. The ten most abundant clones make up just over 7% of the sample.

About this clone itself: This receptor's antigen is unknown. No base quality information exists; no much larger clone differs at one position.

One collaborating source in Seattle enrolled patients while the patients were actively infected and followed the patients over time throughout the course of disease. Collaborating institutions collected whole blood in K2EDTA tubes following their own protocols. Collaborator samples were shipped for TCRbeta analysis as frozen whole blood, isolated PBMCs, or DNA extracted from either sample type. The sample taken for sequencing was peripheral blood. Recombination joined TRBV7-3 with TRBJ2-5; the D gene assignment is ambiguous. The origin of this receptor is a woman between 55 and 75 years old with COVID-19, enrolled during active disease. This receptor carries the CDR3 CASSLTNQETQYF. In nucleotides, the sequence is TGTGCCAGCAGCTTAACCAACCAAGAGACCCAGTACTTC.